These T cell receptor beta chains were read from a single sample in a study of blood T cells in healthy people across ages. Each CDR3 protein is one row after TCRdb ran MiXCR on the 5' RACE reads. The table includes 780,000 or so distinct CDR3 sequences, roughly three fifths detected once. Material for sequencing was blood. These receptors were obtained from a man aged 35-49 years in good health. CDR3s include the opening cysteine and the closing phenylalanine or tryptophan. Each record gives: CDR3 protein, CDR3 DNA, clone size, D gene, J gene, V gene. A D gene is named only where the DNA matches it firmly. Where a row states a size, it is once, few, many or the class of an expanded clone; other rows omit it.

CASSSAGGTDTQYF TGTGCCAGCAGTTCGGCAGGAGGCACAGATACGCAGTATTTT few - TRBJ2-3 TRBV28
CASNHNPGQSEQYF TGTGCCAGCAACCACAATCCAGGACAATCCGAGCAGTACTTC - - TRBJ2-7 TRBV4-2
CASSLDREGETQYF TGCGCCAGCAGCTTGGACAGAGAGGGAGAGACCCAGTACTTC - - TRBJ2-5 TRBV5-1
CSAPLAGRAQDTQYF TGCAGTGCGCCCCTAGCGGGACGAGCCCAGGATACGCAGTATTTT once TRBD2 TRBJ2-3 TRBV20-1
CASSRVSAADYNEQYF TGCGCCAGCAGCCGGGTGAGCGCAGCGGATTACAATGAGCAGTACTTC once - TRBJ2-5 TRBV4-1
CASSRDRVTVYEQYF TGCGCCAGCAGCCGGGACAGGGTTACGGTCTACGAGCAGTACTTC - TRBD1 TRBJ2-7 TRBV4-3
CAISLTGASTPNEQYF TGTGCCATCAGTCTCACAGGGGCGTCAACCCCCAATGAGCAGTACTTC - TRBD1 TRBJ2-7 TRBV10-3
CSVKDRVAIQYF TGCAGCGTGAAGGACAGGGTGGCCATTCAGTACTTC few TRBD1 TRBJ2-4 TRBV29-1
CASSATGTSPHEQFF TGTGCCAGCAGCGCGACCGGGACTAGTCCCCATGAGCAGTTCTTC - TRBD2 TRBJ2-1 TRBV6-1
CASSRGLPIQETQYF TGTGCCAGCAGCCGGGGTCTCCCCATCCAAGAGACCCAGTACTTC - - TRBJ2-5 TRBV7-2
CATGGTSGTEQFF TGTGCTACGGGGGGGACTAGCGGGACTGAGCAGTTCTTC - TRBD2 TRBJ2-1 TRBV7-3
CASSVDVGNTEAFF TGTGCCAGCAGCGTAGATGTGGGGAACACTGAAGCTTTCTTT - - TRBJ1-1 TRBV9
CASSPVDREGQPQHF TGTGCCAGCAGCCCGGTGGACAGGGAAGGTCAGCCCCAGCATTTT - TRBD1 TRBJ1-5 TRBV4-2